The 5 T cell receptor beta chains presented below share a single source sample, sequenced in a study of CXCR3-negative and CXCR3-positive naive CD8 T cells. Study conclusions and caveats: Hydrophobicity of TRB CDR3s was greater in CXCR3-positive naive cells than in CXCR3-negative naive cells.

For these TCRs, the target antigens are not known. In preparing the TRB cDNA libraries, 5' RACE with UMI labels was used. TCRdb reanalyzed the 5' RACE reads and collapses them to one entry per CDR3 protein, without DNA. Seen in this sample are some 140,000 distinct CDR3 sequences; the ten most common clones hold 0.45% to 0.55%. The source material was naive CXCR3+ CD8+ T cells from blood. This sample's subset: CD45RO-CCR7+CD27+CD95- naive CD8+ T cells expressing CXCR3 (TNR3+). These receptors originate from a human donor in good health. Some clones in this sample may be carry-over from other donors' samples.

The chain employs TRBV11-2 and TRBJ1-2; TCRdb designates TRBD1, a call that cannot be tested without DNA. This CDR3 spans 14 amino acids. Germline CDR1 SGHAT, CDR2 FQNNGV. This chain's CDR3 is CASSFSTGNYGYTF. Combining the CDR3 with reference TRBV11-2 and TRBJ1-2 gives the whole variable domain EAGVAQSPRYKIIEKRQSVAFWCNPISGHATLYWYQQILGQGPKLLIQFQNNGVVDDSQLPKDRFSAERLKGVDSTLKIQPAKLEDSAVYLCASSFSTGNYGYTFGSGTRLTVV.

The genes are TRBV27 and TRBJ1-2; the D call from TCRdb, TRBD1, cannot be confirmed without DNA. The CDR3 runs 13 residues. From germline, CDR1 is MNHEY and CDR2 SMNVEV (reference sequence). The CDR3 spells CASSLSSGNGYTF.

The chain joins TRBV9 to TRBJ1-3. Germline V lookup: CDR1 SGDLS, CDR2 YYNGEE. This CDR3 is built from 14 residues. The CDR3 protein is CASSVGWSGNTIYF. Full variable domain (remainder filled in from reference TRBV9 and TRBJ1-3): DSGVTQTPKHLITATGQRVTLRCSPRSGDLSVYWYQQSLDQGLQFLIQYYNGEERAKGNILERFSAQQFPDLHSELNLSSLELGDSALYFCASSVGWSGNTIYFGEGSWLTVV.

The V and J genes are TRBV25-1 and TRBJ1-6. Per germline, CDR1 MGHDK and CDR2 SYGVNS. The CDR3 is 18 amino acids. CDR3 residues: CASSDYLAGFGQHSPLHF.

The genes are TRBV7-9 and TRBJ2-7. CDR3 length equals 12 residues. Looked up from germline, CDR1 is SEHNR and CDR2 is FQNEAQ (reference sequence). Here the CDR3 reads CASSLPRYEQYF.